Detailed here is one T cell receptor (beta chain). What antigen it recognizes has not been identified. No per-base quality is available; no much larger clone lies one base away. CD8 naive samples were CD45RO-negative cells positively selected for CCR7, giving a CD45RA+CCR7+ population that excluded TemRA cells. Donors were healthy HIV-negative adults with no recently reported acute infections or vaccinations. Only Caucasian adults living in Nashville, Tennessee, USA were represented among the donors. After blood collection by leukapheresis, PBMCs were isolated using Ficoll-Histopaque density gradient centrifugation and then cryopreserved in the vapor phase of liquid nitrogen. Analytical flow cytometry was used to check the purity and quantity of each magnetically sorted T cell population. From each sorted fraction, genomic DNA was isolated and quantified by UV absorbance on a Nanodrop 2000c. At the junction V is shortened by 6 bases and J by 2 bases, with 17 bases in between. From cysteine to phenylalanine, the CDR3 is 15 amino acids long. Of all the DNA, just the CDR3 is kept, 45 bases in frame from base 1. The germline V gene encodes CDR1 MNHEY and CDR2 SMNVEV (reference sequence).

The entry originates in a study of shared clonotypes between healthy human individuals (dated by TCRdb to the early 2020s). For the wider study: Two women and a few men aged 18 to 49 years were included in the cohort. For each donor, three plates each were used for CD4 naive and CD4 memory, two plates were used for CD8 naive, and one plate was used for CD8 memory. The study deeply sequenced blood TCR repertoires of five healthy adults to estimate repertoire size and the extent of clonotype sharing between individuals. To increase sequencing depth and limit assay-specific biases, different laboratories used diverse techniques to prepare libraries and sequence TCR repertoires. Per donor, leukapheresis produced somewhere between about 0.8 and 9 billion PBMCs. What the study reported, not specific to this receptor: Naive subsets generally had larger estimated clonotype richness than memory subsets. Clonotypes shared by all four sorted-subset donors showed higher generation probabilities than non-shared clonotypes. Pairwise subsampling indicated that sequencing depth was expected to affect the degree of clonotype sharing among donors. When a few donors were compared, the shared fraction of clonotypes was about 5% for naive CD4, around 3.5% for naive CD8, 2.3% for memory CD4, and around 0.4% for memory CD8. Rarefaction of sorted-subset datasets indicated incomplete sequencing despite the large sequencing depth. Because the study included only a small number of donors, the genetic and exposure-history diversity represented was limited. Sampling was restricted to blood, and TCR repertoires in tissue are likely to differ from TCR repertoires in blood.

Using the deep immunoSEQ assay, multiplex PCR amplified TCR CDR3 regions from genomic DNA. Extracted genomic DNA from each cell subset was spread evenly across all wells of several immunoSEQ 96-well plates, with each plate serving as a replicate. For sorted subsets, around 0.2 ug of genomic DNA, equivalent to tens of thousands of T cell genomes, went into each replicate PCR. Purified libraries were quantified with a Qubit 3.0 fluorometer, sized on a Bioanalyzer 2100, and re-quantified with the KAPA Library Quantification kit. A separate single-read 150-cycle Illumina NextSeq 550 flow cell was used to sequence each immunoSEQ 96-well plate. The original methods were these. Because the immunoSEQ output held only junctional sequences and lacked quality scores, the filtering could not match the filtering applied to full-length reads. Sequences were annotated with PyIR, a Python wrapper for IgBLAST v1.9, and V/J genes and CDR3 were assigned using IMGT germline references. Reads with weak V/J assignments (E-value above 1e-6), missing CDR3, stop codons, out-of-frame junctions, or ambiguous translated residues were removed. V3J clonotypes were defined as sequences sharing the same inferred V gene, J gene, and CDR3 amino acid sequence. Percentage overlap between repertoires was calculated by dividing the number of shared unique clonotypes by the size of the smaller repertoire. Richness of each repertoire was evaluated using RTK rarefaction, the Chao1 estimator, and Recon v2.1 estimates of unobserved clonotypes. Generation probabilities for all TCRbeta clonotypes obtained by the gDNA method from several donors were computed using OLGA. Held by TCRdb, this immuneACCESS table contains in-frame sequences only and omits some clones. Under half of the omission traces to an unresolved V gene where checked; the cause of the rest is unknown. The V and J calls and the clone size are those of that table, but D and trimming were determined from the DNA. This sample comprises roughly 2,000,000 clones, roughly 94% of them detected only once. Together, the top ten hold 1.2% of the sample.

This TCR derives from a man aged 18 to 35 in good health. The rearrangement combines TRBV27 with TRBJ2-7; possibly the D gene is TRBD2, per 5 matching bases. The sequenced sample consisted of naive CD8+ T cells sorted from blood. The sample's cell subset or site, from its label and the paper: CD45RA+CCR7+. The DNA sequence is TGTGCCAGCAGATCCTCGACTACGCGCACCTACGAGCAGTACTTC. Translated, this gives CASRSSTTRTYEQYF.